The 5 T cell receptor beta chains given below trace back to one sample, sequenced in a study of cytomegalovirus exposure and HLA in healthy donors. PCR was performed using 60 Vbeta and 13 Jbeta primers. Method: immunoSEQ multiplex PCR; TCRdb's copy keeps in-frame clones and lacks some. There are about 210,000 clones in the sample; almost 80% occur only once, and 1.5% to 2% lies in the top ten. The sequencing input was PBMCs. The receptors shown here come from a male donor in good health and CMV-seronegative.

This chain joins TRBV5-1 and TRBJ2-7; the match to TRBD1 covers 8 bases. Germline V gives CDR1 SGHRS, CDR2 YFSETQ. There are 14 residues in the CDR3. The V segment lost 2 bases and the J segment 3 bases; nucleotides outside the gene matches: 4. CDR3 amino acids: CASSFRQGNYEQYF. The CDR3 DNA reads TGCGCCAGCAGCTTCCGACAGGGGAACTACGAGCAGTACTTC.

The CDR3 DNA is TGCGCCAGCAGTTTCGATCGGACTAGCGAGGACAATGAGCAGTTCTTC. It specifies CASSFDRTSEDNEQFF. The chain uses TRBV5-1 and TRBJ2-1; 9 bases agree with TRBD2. CDR1 and CDR2 from the germline V gene are SGHRS and YFSETQ. V lost 5 bases and J lost 5; bases outside the gene matches: 11. This CDR3 is built from 16 residues.

Only a few counts were recorded for this clone. The chain employs TRBV6-1 and TRBJ2-3; D is perhaps TRBD1 (6 bases). The CDR3 contains 12 residues. CDR1 and CDR2 from the germline V gene are MNHNS and SASEGT. The V end was cut by 4 bases, the J end by 9 bases, with 11 bases between. CDR3 sequence (DNA): TGTGCCAGCAGTGTTACAGGGACAACGCAGTATTTT. This gives the protein CASSVTGTTQYF.

The chain combines TRBV7-6 with TRBJ2-3; unclear D gene. The CDR3 extends over 11 amino acids. Trimming removed 3 bases from V and 5 bases from J, with 3 bases in between. CDR1 and CDR2 (germline): SGHVS, FNYEAQ. The CDR3 protein is CASSFKDTQYF. CDR3 coding DNA: TGTGCCAGCAGCTTCAAAGATACGCAGTATTTT. Using reference TRBV7-6 and TRBJ2-3 for the parts outside the CDR3, the full variable domain is GAGVSQSPRYKVTKRGQDVALRCDPISGHVSLYWYRQALGQGPEFLTYFNYEAQQDKSGLPNDRFSAERPEGSISTLTIQRTEQRDSAMYRCASSFKDTQYFGPGTRLTVL.

The chain links TRBV28 to TRBJ1-2; possible D gene TRBD1, 6 bases. This CDR3 region has 15 residues. The ends were cut back, 2 bases at V and 4 bases at J, with 14 bases in the middle. Germline-derived CDR1 and CDR2 are MDHEN and SYDVKM. This chain's CDR3 is CASSLGTGTRYGYTF. The CDR3 DNA reads as TGTGCCAGCAGTTTAGGAACCGGGACACGCTATGGCTACACCTTC.